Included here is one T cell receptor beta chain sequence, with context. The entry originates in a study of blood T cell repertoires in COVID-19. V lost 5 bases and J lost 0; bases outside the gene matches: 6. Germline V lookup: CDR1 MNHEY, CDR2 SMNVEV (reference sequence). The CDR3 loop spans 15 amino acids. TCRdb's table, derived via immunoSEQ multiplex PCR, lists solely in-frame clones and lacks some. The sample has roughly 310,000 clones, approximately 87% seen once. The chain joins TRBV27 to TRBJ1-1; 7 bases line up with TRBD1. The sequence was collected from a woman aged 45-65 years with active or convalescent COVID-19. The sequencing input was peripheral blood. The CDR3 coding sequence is TGTGCCAGCAGTACGGACAGGTCCCTGAACACTGAAGCTTTCTTT. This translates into CASSTDRSLNTEAFF.